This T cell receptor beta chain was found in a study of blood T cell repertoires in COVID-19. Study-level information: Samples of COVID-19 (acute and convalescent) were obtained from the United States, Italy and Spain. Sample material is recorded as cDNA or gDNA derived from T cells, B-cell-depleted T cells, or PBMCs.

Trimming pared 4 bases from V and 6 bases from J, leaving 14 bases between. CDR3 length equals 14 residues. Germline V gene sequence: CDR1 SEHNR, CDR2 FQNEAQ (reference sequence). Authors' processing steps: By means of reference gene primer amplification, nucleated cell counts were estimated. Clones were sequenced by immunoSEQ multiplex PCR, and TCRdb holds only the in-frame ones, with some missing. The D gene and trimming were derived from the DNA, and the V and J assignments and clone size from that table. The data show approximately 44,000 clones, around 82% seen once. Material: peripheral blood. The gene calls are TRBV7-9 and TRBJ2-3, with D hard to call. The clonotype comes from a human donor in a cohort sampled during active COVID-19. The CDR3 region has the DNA TGTGCCAGCAGCTCAGGATTCCTTTCGGATACGCAGTATTTT. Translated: CASSSGFLSDTQYF.